The clone carrying this TCR beta chain was counted many times. What it recognizes is unknown. TCRdb analysed the reads with MiXCR anew, one entry per CDR3 protein. The sample lists about 120,000 distinct CDR3 sequences, over 9% occurring once. With 4 bases clipped from V and 2 bases from J, the junction kept 8 bases outside the gene matches. Germline V CDR1 and CDR2: LNHDA, SQIVND (reference sequence). The CDR3 is 17 amino acids. The data belong to a study of T cell repertoires in cytomegalovirus infection. Across the whole study: Shared public TCR beta signatures pointed to both CMV infection and a matching HLA type.

Study-wide results and caveats: In two of eight donors, the top clonotype was HLA-C-restricted CMV-specific. Cumulative public TCR beta family frequency identified CMV carriers with the relevant HLA.

The V gene is TRBV19, the J gene TRBJ2-2; TRBD2 aligns across 9 bases. The receptor was derived from a human donor in good health (CMV status not recorded). Some clones in this sample may be carry-over from other donors' samples. The sequenced sample was PBMCs, sequenced either directly or after in vitro stimulation (not recorded which). CDR3 nucleotide sequence: TGTGCCAGTAGTAAGGTCCCTAGCGGGACTAACACCGGGGAGCTGTTTTTT. Translating it yields CASSKVPSGTNTGELFF.